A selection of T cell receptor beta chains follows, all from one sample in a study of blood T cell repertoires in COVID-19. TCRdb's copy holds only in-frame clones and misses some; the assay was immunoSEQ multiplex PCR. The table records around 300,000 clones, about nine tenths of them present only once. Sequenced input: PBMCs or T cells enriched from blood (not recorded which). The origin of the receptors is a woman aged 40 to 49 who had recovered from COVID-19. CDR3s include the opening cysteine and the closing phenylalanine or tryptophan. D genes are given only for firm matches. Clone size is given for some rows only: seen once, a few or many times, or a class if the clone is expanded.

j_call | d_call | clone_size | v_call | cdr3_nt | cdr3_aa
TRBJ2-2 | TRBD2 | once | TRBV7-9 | TGTGCCAGCAGCCAAGCGGGAGGGCCTCGCGGGGAGCTGTTTTTT | CASSQAGGPRGELFF
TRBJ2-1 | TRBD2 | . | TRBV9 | TGTGCCAGCAGCCCCACCGGGACTAGCGTTGTAGATGAGCAGTTCTTC | CASSPTGTSVVDEQFF
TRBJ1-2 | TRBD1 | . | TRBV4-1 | TGCGCCAGCAGCCAAGGTGAGACAGGGTACTATGGCTACACCTTC | CASSQGETGYYGYTF
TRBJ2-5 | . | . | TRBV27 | TGTGCCAACCCGCGGCCCCAGTACTTC | CANPRPQYF
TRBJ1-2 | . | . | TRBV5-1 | TGCGCCAGCAGCTTGGACAGGTTAAACTATGGCTACACCTTC | CASSLDRLNYGYTF
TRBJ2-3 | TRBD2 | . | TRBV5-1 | TGCGCCAGCAGCCTCGCGTTGACTAGCGGAGGCACAGATACGCAGTATTTT | CASSLALTSGGTDTQYF
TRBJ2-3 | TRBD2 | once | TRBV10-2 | TGCGCCAGCGCGGGGGGGGCGGTTACAGATACGCAGTATTTT | CASAGGAVTDTQYF
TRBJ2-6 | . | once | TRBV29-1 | TGCAGCGTTGACCCCCACAGCTCTGGGGCCAACGTCCTGACTTTC | CSVDPHSSGANVLTF
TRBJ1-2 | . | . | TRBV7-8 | TGTGCCAGCAGCCAAACGACAGGAAACTATGGCTACACCTTC | CASSQTTGNYGYTF
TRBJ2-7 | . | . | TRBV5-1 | TGCGCCAGCAGCTGGCTACAGGCTTCTTACGAGCAGTACTTC | CASSWLQASYEQYF
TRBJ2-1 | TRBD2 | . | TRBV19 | TGTGCCAGTAGTCCCGCTGCGGCGGGAGGCTCCTACAATGAGCAGTTCTTC | CASSPAAAGGSYNEQFF
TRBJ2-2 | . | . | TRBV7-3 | TGTGCCAGCAGCTTAGGGACTTCGAACACCGGGGAGCTGTTTTTT | CASSLGTSNTGELFF
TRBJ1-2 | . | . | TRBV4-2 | TGTGCCAGCAGCCAAGATCGACAGCAATTCTATGGCTACACCTTC | CASSQDRQQFYGYTF
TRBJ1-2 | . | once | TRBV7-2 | TGTGCCAGCAGTCCGGCGCGGGTGAACTATGGCTACACCTTC | CASSPARVNYGYTF
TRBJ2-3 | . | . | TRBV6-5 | TGTGCCAGCAGTTCGGCCCTAGTCGATACGCAGTATTTT | CASSSALVDTQYF
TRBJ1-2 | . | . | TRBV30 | TGTGCCTGGAGTCGAGGCGATGGCTACACCTTC | CAWSRGDGYTF
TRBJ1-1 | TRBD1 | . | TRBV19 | TGTGCCAGTAGTCTACAGGGGCGGTGGAAAGCTTTCTTT | CASSLQGRWKAFF
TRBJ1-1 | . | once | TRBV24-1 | TGTGCCACCCGAAGTGACAGGGAAGCTTTCTTT | CATRSDREAFF
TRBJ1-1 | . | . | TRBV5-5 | TGTGCCAGCAGCTTGGTCCAGGGTAACACTGAAGCTTTCTTT | CASSLVQGNTEAFF
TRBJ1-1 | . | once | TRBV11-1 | TGTGCCAGCAGCTCCGAGGCGGTGAACACTGAAGCTTTCTTT | CASSSEAVNTEAFF
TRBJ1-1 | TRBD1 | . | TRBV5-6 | TGTGCCAGCAGCTCCCCGACAGGGGGCCACACTGAAGCTTTCTTT | CASSSPTGGHTEAFF
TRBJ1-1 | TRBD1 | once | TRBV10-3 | TGTGCCATCAAAGGGGACGGACCAGGGGGTGCTTTCTTT | CAIKGDGPGGAFF
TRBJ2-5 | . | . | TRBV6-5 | TGTGCCAGCGCTGAAACGGCCCAGTACTTC | CASAETAQYF
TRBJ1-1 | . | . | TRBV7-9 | TGTGCCAGCAGCCTGGGGGGGCTGGGTTCGTCCGGAGCTTTCTTT | CASSLGGLGSSGAFF
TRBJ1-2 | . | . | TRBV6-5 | TGTGCCAGCAGTCTACCCCCACCAGACAGACGATTC | CASSLPPPDRRF
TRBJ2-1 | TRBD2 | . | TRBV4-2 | TGTGCCAGCAGCCAAGGGACTAGCGGTTCCTACAATGAGCAGTTCTTC | CASSQGTSGSYNEQFF
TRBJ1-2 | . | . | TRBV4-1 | TGCGCCAGCAGCCAAGAGGCCAGGCGACCCTATGGCTACACCTTC | CASSQEARRPYGYTF
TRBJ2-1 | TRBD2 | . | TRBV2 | TGTGCCAGCAGTGTGCCTAGCGGGGGCCACTCCTACAATGAGCAGTTCTTC | CASSVPSGGHSYNEQFF
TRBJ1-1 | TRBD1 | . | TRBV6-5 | TGTGCCAGCAGAAAAGGACAGGAAGAAGCTTTCTTT | CASRKGQEEAFF
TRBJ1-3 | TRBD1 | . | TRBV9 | TGTGCCAGCAGCGTCGCCGGGACAGGCATAAGCTCTGGAAACACCATATATTTT | CASSVAGTGISSGNTIYF
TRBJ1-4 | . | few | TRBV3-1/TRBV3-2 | TGTGCCAGTGGGGAGGGAAAAACTGCTTCGAATGAAAAACTGTTTTTT | CASGEGKTASNEKLFF
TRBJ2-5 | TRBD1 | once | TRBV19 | TGTGCCAGTAGTACCTGGCCAGGGGGAAAAGAGACCCAGTACTTC | CASSTWPGGKETQYF
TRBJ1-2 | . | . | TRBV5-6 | TGTGCCAGCAGCTTTTCTGCCGGTACGGGAGGCTACACCTTC | CASSFSAGTGGYTF
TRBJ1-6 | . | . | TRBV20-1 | TGCAGTGCTAGTGTCCCAGGCGACTATAATTCACCCCTCCACTTT | CSASVPGDYNSPLHF
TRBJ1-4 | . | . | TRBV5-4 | TGTGCCAGCAGCCAATCTTCTAGAGATGAAAAACTGTTTTTT | CASSQSSRDEKLFF
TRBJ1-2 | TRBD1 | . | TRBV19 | TGTGCCAGTAGTATCAGATGGGTCGGGACAGGGTCCGACTATGGCTACACCTTC | CASSIRWVGTGSDYGYTF
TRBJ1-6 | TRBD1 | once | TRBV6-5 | TGTGCCAGCAGACCAGACAGGGGAAATTCACCCCTCCACTTT | CASRPDRGNSPLHF
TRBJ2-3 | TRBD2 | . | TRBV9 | TGTGCCAGCAGCGTCGGCGGGGGGGCATTAGATACGCAGTATTTT | CASSVGGGALDTQYF
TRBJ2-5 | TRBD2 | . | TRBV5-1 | TGCGCCAGCAGCCAACCCCAGGGAGCAGCGGGAGGGTCGGGTGAGACCCAGTACTTC | CASSQPQGAAGGSGETQYF
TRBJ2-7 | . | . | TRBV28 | TGTGCCAGCAGTCCGGCCTTACAGGCTCTCGAGCAGTACTTC | CASSPALQALEQYF
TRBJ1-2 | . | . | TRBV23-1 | TGCGCCAGCAGTCAACGCCGTCGAGTCCACCTCTATGGCTACACCTTC | CASSQRRRVHLYGYTF
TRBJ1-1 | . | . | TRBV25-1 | TGTGCCAGCAGTGTCTCAATGGCCTCTGAAGCTTTCTTT | CASSVSMASEAFF
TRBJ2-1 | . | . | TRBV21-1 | TGTGCCAGCAGCAAAGCGCTGACGTGGGACAGGGGGTCAAATGAGCAGTTCTTC | CASSKALTWDRGSNEQFF
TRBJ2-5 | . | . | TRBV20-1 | TGCAGTGCTAGTAAGACAGGTGGAGAGACCCAGTACTTC | CSASKTGGETQYF
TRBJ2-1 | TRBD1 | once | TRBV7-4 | TGTGCCAGCAGCTTAGCGGGGCTAACCGGGACAGGGGATGGTGAGCAGTTCTTC | CASSLAGLTGTGDGEQFF
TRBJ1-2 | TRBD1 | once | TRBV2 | TGTGCCAGCAGGGGGGACAGCTATGGCTACACCTTC | CASRGDSYGYTF
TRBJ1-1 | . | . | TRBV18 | TGTGCCAGCTCGCGGGACTCGGGGACGAACACTGAAGCTTTCTTT | CASSRDSGTNTEAFF
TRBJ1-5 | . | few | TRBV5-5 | TGTGCCAGCAGCTTATTCGGTGATCAGCCCCAGCATTTT | CASSLFGDQPQHF
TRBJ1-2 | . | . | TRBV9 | TGTGCCAGCAGCGTCCGGGACACTAACTATGGCTACACCTTC | CASSVRDTNYGYTF